The rows below give T cell receptor beta chains drawn from one sample of a study of blood T cell repertoires in COVID-19. TCRdb's copy holds only in-frame clones and misses some; the assay was immunoSEQ multiplex PCR. The sample contains some 94,000 clones, about 70% of which appear only once. Material for sequencing was peripheral blood. These receptors all come from a woman aged 60-75 years in a cohort sampled during active or convalescent COVID-19. CDR3s include the opening cysteine and the closing phenylalanine or tryptophan. The D gene is left open where the match is weak.

V: TRBV7-2
J: TRBJ2-1
D: TRBD2
CDR3: CASSLGLAESNEQFF

V: TRBV15
J: TRBJ1-5
D: TRBD1
CDR3: CATSRVVPGGGQPQHF

V: TRBV3-1/TRBV3-2
J: TRBJ1-2
D: -
CDR3: CASSPTRGDHYGYTF

V: TRBV5-1
J: TRBJ2-3
D: -
CDR3: CASSLGGAVTDTQYF

V: TRBV5-6
J: TRBJ2-2
D: -
CDR3: CASSLVLDSNTGELFF

V: TRBV2
J: TRBJ1-2
D: -
CDR3: CASRQGTYGYTF

V: TRBV9
J: TRBJ2-3
D: TRBD2
CDR3: CASSVTGTSLNTQYF

V: TRBV5-1
J: TRBJ1-1
D: -
CDR3: CASSLSGQNTEAFF

V: TRBV4-2
J: TRBJ2-3
D: -
CDR3: CASSQDGGIPDTQYF

V: TRBV19
J: TRBJ1-5
D: TRBD1
CDR3: CASVDRENQPQHF

V: TRBV18
J: TRBJ2-2
D: TRBD1
CDR3: CASSPLRTGGSTGELFF

V: TRBV19
J: TRBJ1-2
D: TRBD1
CDR3: CASSNPGQGNYGYTF

V: TRBV7-9
J: TRBJ1-1
D: -
CDR3: CASSSTGHSEAFF

V: TRBV6-2/TRBV6-3
J: TRBJ1-6
D: -
CDR3: CASSRPTGGAAPLHF

V: TRBV15
J: TRBJ1-1
D: -
CDR3: CATSRDLTVGTEAFF

V: TRBV5-5
J: TRBJ2-5
D: -
CDR3: CASSLTGTLYQETQYF

V: TRBV7-2
J: TRBJ2-5
D: TRBD1
CDR3: CASRDTFGTGARETQYF

V: TRBV5-1
J: TRBJ2-2
D: TRBD1
CDR3: CASSLGTGLNTGELFF

V: TRBV19
J: TRBJ1-5
D: TRBD1
CDR3: CASSRNRGGNQPQHF

V: TRBV28
J: TRBJ2-1
D: TRBD1
CDR3: CASSQRTGRYEQFF